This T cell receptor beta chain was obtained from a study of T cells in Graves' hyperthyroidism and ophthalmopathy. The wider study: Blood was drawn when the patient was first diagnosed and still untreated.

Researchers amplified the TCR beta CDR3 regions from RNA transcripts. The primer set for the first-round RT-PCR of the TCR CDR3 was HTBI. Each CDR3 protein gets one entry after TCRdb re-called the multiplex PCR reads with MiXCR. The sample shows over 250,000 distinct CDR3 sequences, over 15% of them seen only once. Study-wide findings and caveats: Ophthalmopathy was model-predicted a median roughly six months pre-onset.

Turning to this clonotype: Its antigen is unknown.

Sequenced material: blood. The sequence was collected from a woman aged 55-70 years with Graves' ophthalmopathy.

The CDR3 DNA is TGTGCCAGCAGCGACGGACTCTTAGACACCATATATTTT. It is translated as CASSDGLLDTIYF. The rearrangement uses TRBV7-2 and TRBJ1-3; no definite D call. The CDR3 length is 13 residues. Germline-derived CDR1 and CDR2 are SGHTA and FQGNSA. Trimming left V 5 bases short and J 8 bases short, with 13 bases between.